A selection of T cell receptor beta chains follows, all from one sample in a study of cytomegalovirus exposure and HLA in healthy donors. Profiled with immunoSEQ multiplex PCR; TCRdb holds only in-frame clones, not every one. The sample lists roughly 88,000 clones; approximately 80% were seen once. Sequenced: PBMCs. The receptors come from a man in his thirties or forties in good health and CMV-seropositive. Each CDR3 is given with its conserved first and last residue. D genes are given only for firm matches. Size is stated for part of the rows, as once, few or many counts, or as a class when the clone is expanded.

v_gene	abundance	j_gene	d_gene	CDR3nt	CDR3aa
TRBV4-3	NA	TRBJ1-2	TRBD1	TGCGCCAGCAGCCCTGGAGGGGGCAGGACCTATGGCTACACCTTC	CASSPGGGRTYGYTF
TRBV13	once	TRBJ2-1	TRBD2	TGTGCCAGCAGCCGGCGGACTAGCGGTAACAATGAGCAGTTCTTC	CASSRRTSGNNEQFF
TRBV6-1	once	TRBJ2-7	NA	TGTGCCAGCAGTGAAGGGACGGTGCGGGGTGACTACGAGCAGTACTTC	CASSEGTVRGDYEQYF
TRBV10-3	NA	TRBJ1-5	NA	TGTGCCATCAGTGAGTCATCGGGGCCCCAGCATTTT	CAISESSGPQHF
TRBV28	once	TRBJ1-4	TRBD1	TGTGCCAGCAGTAGGCAGGGGGCCGGAAAACTGTTTTTT	CASSRQGAGKLFF
TRBV30	NA	TRBJ2-3	TRBD1	TGTGCCTGGAGTGCCGTGACAGGGCTGACAGATACGCAGTATTTT	CAWSAVTGLTDTQYF
TRBV6-5	NA	TRBJ1-1	NA	TGTGCCAGCAGTCGCAGGGGTAGGATGAACACTGAAGCTTTCTTT	CASSRRGRMNTEAFF
TRBV7-9	NA	TRBJ2-3	TRBD2	TGTGCCAGCAGCTTACCTATTCGGACTAGCGGGGGGGGATCAGATACGCAGTATTTT	CASSLPIRTSGGGSDTQYF
TRBV6-6	NA	TRBJ2-4	NA	TGTGCCAGCAGTTACTCATTAGTCATTCAGTACTTC	CASSYSLVIQYF
TRBV7-9	NA	TRBJ2-7	TRBD2	TGTGCCAGTGGTAGCGGGAGATTCTACGAGCAGTACTTC	CASGSGRFYEQYF
TRBV5-1	NA	TRBJ2-3	NA	TGCGCCAGTGCACCGGGACTGCACACAGATACGCAGTATTTT	CASAPGLHTDTQYF
TRBV6-5	NA	TRBJ2-1	NA	TGTGCCAGCAGCAAAAGCGGTGGCTCCTACAATGAGCAGTTCTTC	CASSKSGGSYNEQFF
TRBV28	NA	TRBJ2-1	NA	TGTGCCAGCGGGGAGTGGAATGAGCAGTTCTTC	CASGEWNEQFF
TRBV7-9	NA	TRBJ1-2	NA	TGTGCCAGCAGCTTAGGGAAGGGGATAGCTAACTATGGCTACACCTTC	CASSLGKGIANYGYTF
TRBV5-1	NA	TRBJ2-2	NA	TGCGCAGGAGGCAGGGGGGATAACACCGGGGAGCTGTTTTTT	CAGGRGDNTGELFF
TRBV7-2	NA	TRBJ2-6	TRBD1	TGTGCCAGCAGCCTAGACAGGGCTTCTGGGGCCAACGTCCTGACTTTC	CASSLDRASGANVLTF
TRBV30	NA	TRBJ2-7	NA	TGTGCCTGGGGGCAGTCCTACGAGCAGTACTTC	CAWGQSYEQYF
TRBV6-5	NA	TRBJ1-1	NA	TGTGCCAGCAGTTATGACAGTATGAACACTGAAGCTTTCTTT	CASSYDSMNTEAFF